Presented here are 26 T cell receptor beta chains from one specimen sequenced in a study of patients and donors after allogeneic stem cell transplantation. MiXCR, run by TCRdb on the RT-PCR reads, gives a single entry per CDR3 protein. Of some 960,000 distinct CDR3 sequences listed, more than 15% are singletons. Material for sequencing was blood, either unsorted or a sorted T cell fraction (not recorded which). These receptors were collected from a human donor who was either an allogeneic HSCT recipient or a stem cell or donor lymphocyte infusion donor (not recorded which). It is not recorded whose cells these are; they may come from a transplant donor.

This clonotype was counted at least ten times. The gene calls are TRBV2 and TRBJ2-7; TRBD2 matches at 8 bases. This CDR3 has 14 residues. V lost 6 bases, J lost 4 bases, and 8 bases stayed unmatched. Germline V gives CDR1 SNHLY, CDR2 FYNNEI. The CDR3, as DNA: TGTGCCAGCAGCCCTCAGCGGGAGAGGTACGAGCAGTACTTC. It encodes CASSPQRERYEQYF.

The chain combines TRBV29-1 with TRBJ2-2; 7 bases line up with TRBD2. This CDR3 comprises 15 residues. J was trimmed by 5 bases and V by 4 bases; bases with no gene match: 10. The V gene's germline CDR1 is SQVTM and CDR2 ANQGSEA. CDR3 in amino acids: CSVGVGGRNTGELFF. The CDR3 region has the DNA TGCAGCGTTGGAGTGGGCGGGAGAAATACCGGGGAGCTGTTTTTT.

This clonotype was detected only a few times. This chain's CDR3 is CSVEINYGYTF. For the CDR3, the DNA is TGCAGCGTTGAAATTAACTATGGCTACACCTTC. The V gene is TRBV29-1, the J gene TRBJ1-2; no clear D. V was trimmed by 2 bases and J by 1 base, leaving 2 bases between them. The CDR3 has 11 amino acids. CDR1 and CDR2 from the germline V gene are SQVTM and ANQGSEA.

V and J are TRBV14 and TRBJ2-1; possible D gene TRBD2, 6 bases. This CDR3 region has 15 residues. Germline assignment: CDR1 SGHDN and CDR2 FVKESK. V was clipped by 4 bases and J by 9 bases, with 19 bases between them. The DNA for the CDR3 is TGTGCCAGCAGCCTAGCCTGGGTCACCGGGGGTGAGCAGTTCTTC. This codes for CASSLAWVTGGEQFF.

V is TRBV29-1 and J is TRBJ1-1; 7 bases line up with TRBD1. The CDR3 runs to 13 residues. In germline, CDR1 is SQVTM, CDR2 ANQGSEA. Trimming took 6 bases from V and 4 from J; bases not matched to a gene: 8. The DNA for the CDR3 is TGCAGCGTCCCACACAGGGGAGGCACTGAAGCTTTCTTT. Translated, it gives CSVPHRGGTEAFF.

The chain uses TRBV15 and TRBJ1-3; maybe TRBD1 (6 bases). The CDR3 covers 11 residues. V was pared by 11 bases and J by 4 bases, with 9 bases between. CDR1 LNHNV and CDR2 YYDKDF come from the germline V gene (reference sequence). DNA of the CDR3: TGTGCCGCCGGACAGGGAAACACCATATATTTT. Amino acids: CAAGQGNTIYF.

This chain links TRBV7-2 with TRBJ2-2; 7 nucleotides align to TRBD2. Unmatched junction bases numbered 4, after V lost 5 bases and J lost 7 bases. Germline lookup yields CDR1 SGHTA and CDR2 FQGNSA. The CDR3 totals 13 residues. The CDR3 coding sequence is TGTGCCAGCAGCCGAGGACTAGGCGGGGAGCTGTTTTTT. Protein: CASSRGLGGELFF.

A few counts support this clonotype. The DNA of the CDR3 is TGTGCCAGCAGCCCCATCGCCGAGGGGAGCGCTAACTATGGCTACACCTTC. Amino acids: CASSPIAEGSANYGYTF. The chain links TRBV4-2 to TRBJ1-2; tentatively, D is TRBD1 (5 bases). The germline CDR1 and CDR2 sequences are LGHNA and YNFKEQ. The V end was cut by 4 bases, the J end by 0 bases, with 18 bases between. This CDR3 has 17 amino acids.

This chain connects TRBV6-1 to TRBJ2-2; the D is unclear. Trimming took 6 bases from V and 5 from J, leaving 13 bases between them. Germline values: CDR1 MNHNS, CDR2 SASEGT. CDR3 size: 14 residues. The CDR3: CASRSRGRTGELFF. Here the CDR3 DNA reads TGTGCCAGCAGGTCCCGAGGTCGTACCGGGGAGCTGTTTTTT.

This chain joins TRBV11-2 and TRBJ2-7; possible D gene TRBD1, 6 bases. V dropped 5 bases and J dropped 4 bases, with 15 bases sitting between them. The germline gives CDR1 SGHAT, CDR2 FQNNGV. This CDR3 spans 14 amino acids. The DNA of the CDR3 is TGTGCCAGCAGCCAAGGGGACAAGACTTACGAGCAGTACTTC. Its translation: CASSQGDKTYEQYF.

This clonotype was detected a few times. The V call is TRBV20-1, the J call TRBJ1-2; D is possibly TRBD1 (5 bases). Trimming cost V 4 bases and J 2 bases, with 17 bases left between them. Germline loops: CDR1 DFQATT, CDR2 SNEGSKA (reference sequence). This CDR3 is built from 15 residues. CDR3 region: CSATGHPNKNYGYTF. CDR3 coding DNA: TGCAGTGCTACCGGACACCCGAATAAGAACTATGGCTACACCTTC.

The chain uses TRBV4-1 and TRBJ1-4; 10 nucleotides match TRBD1. The CDR3 covers 17 residues. V lost 1 base, J lost 1 base, and 3 bases stayed unmatched. Looked up from germline, CDR1 is MGHRA and CDR2 is YSYEKL. CDR3 sequence reads: CASSQVGQGGTNEKLFF. DNA for the CDR3: TGCGCCAGCAGCCAAGTAGGACAGGGGGGAACTAATGAAAAACTGTTTTTT.

This rearrangement joins TRBV12-3 or TRBV12-4 to TRBJ2-3, with 14 bases matching TRBD2. Unmatched junction bases numbered 8, after V lost 6 bases and J lost 0 bases. This CDR3 contains 18 residues. CDR3 in amino acids: CASSPTSGRAGSTDTQYF. The CDR3 nucleotides read TGTGCCAGCAGCCCGACTAGCGGGAGGGCGGGGAGCACAGATACGCAGTATTTT.

This clonotype was observed a handful of times. The chain combines TRBV20-1 with TRBJ2-3; D tentatively fits TRBD1 or TRBD2 (5 bases each). The V end lost 6 bases, the J end lost 3 bases, and 19 bases lay between the germline ends. Germline V CDR1 and CDR2: DFQATT, SNEGSKA (reference sequence). This CDR3 contains 15 residues. The CDR3 region has the DNA TGCAGTGCCAGCCCGGGACCCGCGCGGACAGATACGCAGTATTTT. It translates to CSASPGPARTDTQYF.

This clonotype was recorded a few times. This chain links TRBV4-1 with TRBJ2-1, with a weak D call TRBD2 (6 bases). There are 14 residues in the CDR3. Germline lookup yields CDR1 MGHRA and CDR2 YSYEKL. Trimming pared 0 bases from V and 8 bases from J, leaving 11 bases between. For the CDR3, the DNA is TGCGCCAGCAGCCAAGATCTAGCGAGGGATGAGCAGTTCTTC. This encodes CASSQDLARDEQFF.

The chain links TRBV5-1 to TRBJ2-3; TRBD2 matches 14 bases. V dropped 0 bases and J dropped 6; count of bases not matched to a gene: 6. This CDR3 is built from 17 residues. CDR1 and CDR2 (germline): SGHRS, YFSETQ. CDR3 DNA: TGCGCCAGCAGCTTGGTGACTAGCGGGGGGGCTTTGGATACGCAGTATTTT. Translated: CASSLVTSGGALDTQYF.

This chain connects TRBV16 to TRBJ2-1, with a possible D match to TRBD2 (5 bases). The CDR3 runs to 15 residues. The germline CDR1 and CDR2 sequences are KGHSY and FQNENV. Trimming shortened V by 0 bases and J by 8 bases, and 14 bases separated the two germline ends. The CDR3 DNA follows: TGTGCCAGCAGCCAATCAGGTGAGGGTCGCCATGAGCAGTTCTTC. Translating it yields CASSQSGEGRHEQFF.

This clonotype showed up many times. The chain employs TRBV5-6 and TRBJ2-2, with 7 nucleotides matching TRBD1. This CDR3 spans 15 amino acids. Per the germline V gene, CDR1 is SGHDT and CDR2 is YYEEEE. Unmatched junction bases numbered 8, after V lost 4 bases and J lost 5 bases. The CDR3, as DNA: TGTGCCAGCAGCCAGAGAGGGGGCGTAACCGGGGAGCTGTTTTTT. The encoded protein is CASSQRGGVTGELFF.

The V gene is TRBV7-9, the J gene TRBJ2-5; D might be TRBD1 or TRBD2, each matching 5 bases. V gave up 5 bases and J gave up 3 bases, with 13 bases separating them. This CDR3 comprises 14 residues. Per the germline V gene, CDR1 is SEHNR and CDR2 is FQNEAQ (reference sequence). CDR3 coding DNA: TGTGCCAGCAGCCGACGGGTGGGGGAAGAGACCCAGTACTTC. It translates to CASSRRVGEETQYF.

This clonotype was seen a handful of times. V gene TRBV23-1 combines with J gene TRBJ2-7; 7 nucleotides line up with TRBD1. TRBV23-1 is classed as an ORF, of uncertain function. With 4 bases clipped from V and 3 bases from J, the junction kept 15 bases outside the gene matches. The CDR3 has 17 residues. CDR3 residues: CASSPHLVDRDLYEQYF. In DNA form, the CDR3 reads TGCGCCAGCAGTCCTCACCTCGTAGACAGGGACCTCTACGAGCAGTACTTC.

This clonotype was seen a few times. The chain carries TRBV9 and TRBJ2-1; 7 bases are a match to TRBD1. Trimming removed 0 bases from V and 5 bases from J; junction bases left unmatched: 2. This CDR3 comprises 14 residues. The germline V gene has CDR1 SGDLS and CDR2 YYNGEE. The CDR3 DNA reads TGTGCCAGCAGCGTAGTGGGACAGAACAATGAGCAGTTCTTC. As protein: CASSVVGQNNEQFF.

The V call is TRBV18, the J call TRBJ1-6, with a tentative D call TRBD1 (5 bases). Trimming took off 5 bases at V and 2 bases at J, with 13 bases between the two ends. Germline V lookup: CDR1 KGHSH, CDR2 LQKENI. This CDR3 is 16 amino acids long. The CDR3 reads CASSFRDSTYNSPLHF. The CDR3 nucleotides read TGTGCCAGCTCATTTCGGGACTCCACCTATAATTCACCCCTCCACTTT.

The rearrangement links TRBV6-5 to TRBJ2-7, with 11 bases matching TRBD2. Per the germline V gene, CDR1 is MNHEY and CDR2 is SVGAGI. CDR3 size: 15 residues. Trimming cost V 4 bases and J 5 bases; bases outside gene matches: 7. The CDR3 sequence: CASSSRLAGGNEQYF. For the CDR3, the DNA is TGTGCCAGCAGTTCCCGGCTAGCGGGAGGTAACGAGCAGTACTTC.

There are a few counts of this clonotype. An end of the junction differs from the germline gene, which may be a read error. The V call is TRBV20-1, the J call TRBJ2-1, with TRBD1 matching 10 bases. This CDR3 region has 14 residues. The germline V gene has CDR1 DFQATT and CDR2 SNEGSKA (reference sequence). CDR3 protein: CSAGDRGLSDEQFF. In DNA form, the CDR3 reads TGCAGTGCTGGAGACAGGGGGCTATCCGATGAGCAGTTCTTC.

This clonotype was seen a handful of times. The chain uses TRBV7-9 and TRBJ2-3; D is unresolved. The V gene lost 4 bases and the J gene lost 5 bases, with 10 bases spanning the gap. Germline V lookup: CDR1 SEHNR, CDR2 FQNEAQ (reference sequence). CDR3 size: 13 residues. In DNA form, the CDR3 reads TGTGCCAGCAGCTCCGTTTCCGGAGATACGCAGTATTTT. Protein sequence: CASSSVSGDTQYF. Full variable domain (missing parts from reference TRBV7-9 and TRBJ2-3): DTGVSQNPRHKITKRGQNVTFRCDPISEHNRLYWYRQTLGQGPEFLTYFQNEAQLEKSRLLSDRFSAERPKGSFSTLEIQRTEQGDSAMYLCASSSVSGDTQYFGPGTRLTVL.

The V gene is TRBV4-3, the J gene TRBJ1-2; D might be TRBD1 (5 bases). V was clipped by 4 bases and J by 5 bases, with 17 bases between them. The CDR3 spans 15 residues. CDR1 is LGHNA, CDR2 YSLEER, per germline. CDR3 DNA: TGCGCCAGCAGCCCGCACCTGACAGAGCTTTATGGCTACACCTTC. As protein: CASSPHLTELYGYTF.